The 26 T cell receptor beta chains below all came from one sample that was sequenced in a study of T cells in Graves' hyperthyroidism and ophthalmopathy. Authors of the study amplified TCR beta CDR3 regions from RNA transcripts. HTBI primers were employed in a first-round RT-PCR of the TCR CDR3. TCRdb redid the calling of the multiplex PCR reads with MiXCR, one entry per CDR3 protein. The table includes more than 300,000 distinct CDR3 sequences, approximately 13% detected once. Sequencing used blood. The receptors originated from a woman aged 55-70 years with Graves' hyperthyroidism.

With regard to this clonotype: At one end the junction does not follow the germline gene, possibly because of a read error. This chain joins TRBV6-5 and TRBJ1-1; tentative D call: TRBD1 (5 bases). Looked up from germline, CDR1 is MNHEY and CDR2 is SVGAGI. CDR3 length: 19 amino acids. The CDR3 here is CASSYSLRGEGSGGTEASF. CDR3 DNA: TGTGCCAGCAGTTACTCTCTCAGAGGGGAGGGGTCCGGCGGCACTGAAGCTTCCTTT.

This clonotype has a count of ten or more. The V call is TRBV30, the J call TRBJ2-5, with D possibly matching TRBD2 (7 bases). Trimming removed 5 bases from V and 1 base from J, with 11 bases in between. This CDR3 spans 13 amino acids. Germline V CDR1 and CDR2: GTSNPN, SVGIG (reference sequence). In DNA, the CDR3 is TGTGCCTGGGGGAGGGACACCCAAGAGACCCAGTACTTC. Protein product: CAWGRDTQETQYF. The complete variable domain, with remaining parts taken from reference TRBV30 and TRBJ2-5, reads SQTIHQWPATLVQPVGSPLSLECTVEGTSNPNLYWYRQAAGRGLQLLFYSVGIGQISSEVPQNLSASRPQDRQFILSSKKLLLSDSGFYLCAWGRDTQETQYFGPGTRLLVL.

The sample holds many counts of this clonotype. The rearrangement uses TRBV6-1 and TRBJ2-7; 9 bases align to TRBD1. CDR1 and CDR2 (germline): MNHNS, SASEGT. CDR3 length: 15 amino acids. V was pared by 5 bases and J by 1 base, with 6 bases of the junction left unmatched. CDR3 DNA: TGTGCCAGCAGTTACCCGGGACAGGGATCCTACGAGCAGTACTTC. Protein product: CASSYPGQGSYEQYF.

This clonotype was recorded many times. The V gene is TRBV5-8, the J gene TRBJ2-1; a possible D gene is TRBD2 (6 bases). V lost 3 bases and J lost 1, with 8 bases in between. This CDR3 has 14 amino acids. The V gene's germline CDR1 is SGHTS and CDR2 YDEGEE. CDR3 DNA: TGTGCCAGCAGCTCGGGACTGTCCTACAATGAGCAGTTCTTC. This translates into CASSSGLSYNEQFF.

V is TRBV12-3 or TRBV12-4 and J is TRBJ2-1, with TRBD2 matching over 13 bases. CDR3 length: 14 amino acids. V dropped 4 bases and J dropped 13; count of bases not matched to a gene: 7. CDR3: CASSSSLAGGDQFF. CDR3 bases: TGTGCCAGCAGTTCCTCACTAGCGGGAGGGGACCAGTTCTTC.

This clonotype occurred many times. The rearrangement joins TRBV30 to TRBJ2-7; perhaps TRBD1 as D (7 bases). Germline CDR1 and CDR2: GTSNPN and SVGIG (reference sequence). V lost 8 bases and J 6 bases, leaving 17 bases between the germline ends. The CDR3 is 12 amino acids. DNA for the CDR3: TGTGCCCAAACCACAGGGGAGGCCGAGCAGTACTTC. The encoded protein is CAQTTGEAEQYF.

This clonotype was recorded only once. The CDR3 loop is CATSDSSPGNTIYF. The CDR3 DNA is TGTGCCACCAGTGATTCGAGCCCGGGAAACACCATATATTTT. The chain is built from TRBV24-1 and TRBJ1-3; D remains unclear. CDR3 size: 14 residues. V was pared by 2 bases and J by 4 bases, with 8 bases between. Germline-derived CDR1 and CDR2 are KGHDR and SFDVKD.

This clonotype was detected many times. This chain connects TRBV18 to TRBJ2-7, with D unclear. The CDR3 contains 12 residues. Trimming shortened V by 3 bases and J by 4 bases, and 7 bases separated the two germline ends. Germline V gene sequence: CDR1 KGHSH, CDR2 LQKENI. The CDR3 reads CASSPSLYEQYF. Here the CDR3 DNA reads TGTGCCAGCTCACCTTCCCTATACGAGCAGTACTTC.

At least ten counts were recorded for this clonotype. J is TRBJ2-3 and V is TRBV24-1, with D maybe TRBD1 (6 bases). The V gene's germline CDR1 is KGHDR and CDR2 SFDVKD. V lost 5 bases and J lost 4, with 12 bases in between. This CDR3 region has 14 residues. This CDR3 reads CATSGGGRADTQYF. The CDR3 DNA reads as TGTGCCACCAGTGGAGGGGGTAGGGCAGATACGCAGTATTTT.

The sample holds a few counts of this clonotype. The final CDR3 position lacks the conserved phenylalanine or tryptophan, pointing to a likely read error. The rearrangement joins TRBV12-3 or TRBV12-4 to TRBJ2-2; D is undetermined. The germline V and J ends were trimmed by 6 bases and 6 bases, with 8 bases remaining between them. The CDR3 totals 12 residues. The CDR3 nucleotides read TGTGCCAGCAGCCCTCAGTCCGGGGAGCTGTTTCTT. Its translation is CASSPQSGELFL.

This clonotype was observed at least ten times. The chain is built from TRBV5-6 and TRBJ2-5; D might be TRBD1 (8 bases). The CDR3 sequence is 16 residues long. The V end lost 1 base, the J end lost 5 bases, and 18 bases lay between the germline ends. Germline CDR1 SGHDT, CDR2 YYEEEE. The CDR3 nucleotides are TGTGCCAGCAGCTTGAGAAGCGGGACAGGTGGGGAGACCCAGTACTTC. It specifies CASSLRSGTGGETQYF.

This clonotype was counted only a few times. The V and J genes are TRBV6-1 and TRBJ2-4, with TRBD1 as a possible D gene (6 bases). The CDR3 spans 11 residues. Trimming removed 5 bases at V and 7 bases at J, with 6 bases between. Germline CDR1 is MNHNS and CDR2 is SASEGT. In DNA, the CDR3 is TGTGCCAGCAGTACAGGGAACATTCAGTACTTC. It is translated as CASSTGNIQYF.

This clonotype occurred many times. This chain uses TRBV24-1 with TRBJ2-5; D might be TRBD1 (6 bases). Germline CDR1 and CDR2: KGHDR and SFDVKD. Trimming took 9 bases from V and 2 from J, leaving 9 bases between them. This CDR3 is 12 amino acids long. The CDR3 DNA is TGTGCCACCGGGGACATTCAAGAGACCCAGTACTTC. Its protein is CATGDIQETQYF.

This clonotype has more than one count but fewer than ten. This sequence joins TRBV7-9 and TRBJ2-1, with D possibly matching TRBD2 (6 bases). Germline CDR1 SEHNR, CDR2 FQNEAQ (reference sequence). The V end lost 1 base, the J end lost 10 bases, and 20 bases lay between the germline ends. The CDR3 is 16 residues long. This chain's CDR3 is CASSLVVGGTPREQFF. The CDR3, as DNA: TGTGCCAGCAGCTTAGTCGTGGGAGGTACGCCCCGGGAGCAGTTCTTC.

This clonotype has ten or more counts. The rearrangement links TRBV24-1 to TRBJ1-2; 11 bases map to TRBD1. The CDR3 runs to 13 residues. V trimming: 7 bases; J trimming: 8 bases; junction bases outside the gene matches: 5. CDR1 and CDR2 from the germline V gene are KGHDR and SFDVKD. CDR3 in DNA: TGTGCCACCAGCGGACAGGGGGCGGACGGCTACACCTTC. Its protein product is CATSGQGADGYTF.

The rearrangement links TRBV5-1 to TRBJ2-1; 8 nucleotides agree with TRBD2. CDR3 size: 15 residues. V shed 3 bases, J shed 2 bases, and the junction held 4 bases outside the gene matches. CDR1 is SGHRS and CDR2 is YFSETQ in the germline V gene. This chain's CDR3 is CASSSGGQPYNEQFF. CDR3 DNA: TGCGCCAGCAGCTCGGGGGGGCAGCCCTACAATGAGCAGTTCTTC.

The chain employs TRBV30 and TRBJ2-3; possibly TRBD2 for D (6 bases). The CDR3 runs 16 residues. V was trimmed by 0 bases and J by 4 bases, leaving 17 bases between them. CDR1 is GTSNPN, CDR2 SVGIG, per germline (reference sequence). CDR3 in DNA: TGTGCCTGGAGTGTTGCAGCTAGCGAGGTATCAGATACGCAGTATTTT. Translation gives CAWSVAASEVSDTQYF. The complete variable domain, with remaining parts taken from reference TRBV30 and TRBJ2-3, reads SQTIHQWPATLVQPVGSPLSLECTVEGTSNPNLYWYRQAAGRGLQLLFYSVGIGQISSEVPQNLSASRPQDRQFILSSKKLLLSDSGFYLCAWSVAASEVSDTQYFGPGTRLTVL.

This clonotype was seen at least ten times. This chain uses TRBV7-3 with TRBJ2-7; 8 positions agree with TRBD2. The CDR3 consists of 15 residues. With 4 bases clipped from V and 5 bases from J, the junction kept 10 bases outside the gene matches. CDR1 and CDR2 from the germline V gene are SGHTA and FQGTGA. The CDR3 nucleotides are TGTGCCAGCAGCTCGCGAAGACTAGCGTACCACGAGCAGTACTTC. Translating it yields CASSSRRLAYHEQYF. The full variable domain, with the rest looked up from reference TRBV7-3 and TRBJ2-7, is GAGVSQTPSNKVTEKGKYVELRCDPISGHTALYWYRQSLGQGPEFLIYFQGTGAADDSGLPNDRFFAVRPEGSVSTLKIQRTERGDSAVYLCASSSRRLAYHEQYFGPGTRLTVT.

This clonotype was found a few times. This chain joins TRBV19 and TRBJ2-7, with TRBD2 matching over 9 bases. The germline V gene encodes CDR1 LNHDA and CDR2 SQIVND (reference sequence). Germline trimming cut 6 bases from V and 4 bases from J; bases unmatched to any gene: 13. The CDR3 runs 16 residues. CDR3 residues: CASSLLVAGGRYEQYF. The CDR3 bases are TGTGCCAGTAGCCTCCTGGTTGCGGGAGGGCGATACGAGCAGTACTTC.

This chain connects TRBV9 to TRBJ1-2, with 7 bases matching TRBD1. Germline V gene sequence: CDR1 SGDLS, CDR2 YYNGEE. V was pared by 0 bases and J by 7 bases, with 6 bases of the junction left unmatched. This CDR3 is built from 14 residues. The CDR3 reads CASSVGQGVSGYTF. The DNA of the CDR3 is TGTGCCAGCAGCGTAGGACAGGGTGTCTCTGGCTACACCTTC.

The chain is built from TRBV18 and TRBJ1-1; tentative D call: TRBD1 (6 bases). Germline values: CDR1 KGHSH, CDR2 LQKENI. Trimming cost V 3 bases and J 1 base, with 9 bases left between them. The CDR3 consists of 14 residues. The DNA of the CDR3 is TGTGCCAGCTCACCTCGGGACACGAACACTGAAGCTTTCTTT. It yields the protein CASSPRDTNTEAFF.

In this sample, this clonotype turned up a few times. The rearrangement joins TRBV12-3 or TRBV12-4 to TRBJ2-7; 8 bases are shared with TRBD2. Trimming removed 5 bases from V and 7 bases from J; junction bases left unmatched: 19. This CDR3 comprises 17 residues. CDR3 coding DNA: TGTGCCAGCAGTCTCTTAAGCCTGGGAGCGGGAGTGGGTGAGCAGTACTTC. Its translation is CASSLLSLGAGVGEQYF.

The CDR3 region has the DNA TGCAGCGTGGGGACAGATAATTCACCCCTCCACTTT. Encoded protein: CSVGTDNSPLHF. The chain carries TRBV29-1 and TRBJ1-6; 7 bases match TRBD1. The germline V gene has CDR1 SQVTM and CDR2 ANQGSEA. There are 12 residues in the CDR3. Unmatched junction bases numbered 1, after V lost 6 bases and J lost 5 bases.

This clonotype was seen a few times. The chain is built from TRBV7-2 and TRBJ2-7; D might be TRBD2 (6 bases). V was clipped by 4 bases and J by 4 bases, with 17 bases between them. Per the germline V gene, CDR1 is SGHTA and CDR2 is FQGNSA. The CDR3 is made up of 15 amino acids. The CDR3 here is CASSYPELASYEQYF. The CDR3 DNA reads TGTGCCAGCAGCTATCCGGAACTAGCTAGTTACGAGCAGTACTTC.

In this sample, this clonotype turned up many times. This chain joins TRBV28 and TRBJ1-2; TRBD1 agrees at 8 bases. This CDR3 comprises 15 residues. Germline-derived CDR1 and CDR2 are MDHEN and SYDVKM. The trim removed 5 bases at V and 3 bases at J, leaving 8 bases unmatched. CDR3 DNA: TGTGCCAGCAGTGGACAGGGCGGATTAGACTATGGCTACACCTTC. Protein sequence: CASSGQGGLDYGYTF.

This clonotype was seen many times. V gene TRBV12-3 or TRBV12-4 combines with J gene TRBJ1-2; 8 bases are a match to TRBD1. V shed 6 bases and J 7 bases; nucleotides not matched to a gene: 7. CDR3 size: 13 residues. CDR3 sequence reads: CASSRQGSLGYTF. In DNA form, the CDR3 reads TGTGCCAGCAGCCGACAGGGGTCCCTTGGCTACACCTTC.